Below are 14 T cell receptor beta chains sequenced from a single sample in a study of T cells in localized non-small cell lung cancer. The data were produced by immunoSEQ multiplex PCR, yet TCRdb's version contains in-frame clones alone and is incomplete. The sample holds approximately 28,000 clones, around 82% seen once. This specimen was peripheral blood mononuclear cells, taken before any cancer treatment. These receptors came from a man aged 40 to 70 with stage III lung adenocarcinoma.

This clone was detected only once. This rearrangement joins TRBV10-3 to TRBJ1-1; D unclear. CDR3 length: 13 residues. V was cut by 10 bases and J by 0 bases, with 12 bases left in between. Per germline, CDR1 ENHRY and CDR2 SYGVKD. CDR3 DNA: TGTGCCACCTTTGAACATATGAACACTGAAGCTTTCTTT. The encoded protein is CATFEHMNTEAFF.

The table lists this clone with a few counts. CDR3 region: CASSLGAVTYEQYF. The CDR3 coding sequence is TGCGCCAGCAGCTTGGGGGCGGTTACCTACGAGCAGTACTTC. The chain carries TRBV5-1 and TRBJ2-7; D gene uncertain. The V gene lost 0 bases and the J gene lost 2 bases, with 9 bases spanning the gap. This CDR3 contains 14 residues. The germline CDR1 and CDR2 sequences are SGHRS and YFSETQ.

The genes are TRBV18 and TRBJ1-1, with D unresolved. In germline, CDR1 is KGHSH, CDR2 LQKENI. The CDR3 sequence is 16 residues long. V lost 0 bases and J 3 bases, leaving 14 bases between the germline ends. CDR3 in amino acids: CASSPPSLGGYTEAFF. In nucleotides, the CDR3 is TGTGCCAGCTCACCACCATCTCTTGGTGGGTACACTGAAGCTTTCTTT.

CDR3 DNA sequence: TGTGCCAGCAGCTTGGCTGGGCAGGGGGAGACCCAGTACTTC. This encodes CASSLAGQGETQYF. The chain has TRBV5-8 and TRBJ2-5, with D possibly matching TRBD1 (6 bases). Germline CDR1 reads SGHTS; CDR2 reads YDEGEE. V was shortened by 0 bases and J by 5 bases, with 11 bases between the two germline ends. The CDR3 has 14 amino acids.

This clone was detected a few times. The rearrangement links TRBV21-1 to TRBJ1-3; the table's D call, TRBD1, has no DNA check behind it. TRBV21-1 is reported as a pseudogene. The CDR3 loop spans 13 amino acids. CDR3 DNA: TGTGCCAGCAGACAGGTTTGTGGAAACACCATATATTTT. Translation gives CASRQVCGNTIYF.

This chain connects TRBV9 to TRBJ2-1; 7 bases are a match to TRBD1. Germline CDR1 SGDLS, CDR2 YYNGEE. The V segment lost 2 bases and the J segment 6 bases; nucleotides outside the gene matches: 8. CDR3 length: 15 residues. The CDR3 DNA reads TGTGCCAGCAGCGTTTCGGTGGGACAGCTCAATGAGCAGTTCTTC. As protein: CASSVSVGQLNEQFF.

V and J are TRBV5-1 and TRBJ2-2, with TRBD1 matching over 7 bases. Germline V CDR1 and CDR2: SGHRS, YFSETQ. The trim removed 5 bases at V and 3 bases at J, leaving 4 bases unmatched. This CDR3 is built from 14 residues. The CDR3 loop reads CASSTQGDTGELFF. DNA for the CDR3: TGCGCCAGCAGTACCCAGGGGGACACCGGGGAGCTGTTTTTT.

This clone was detected only a few times. The V call is TRBV10-2, the J call TRBJ1-1; D unresolved. The CDR3 sequence is 11 residues long. CDR1 is WSHSY and CDR2 is SAAADI in the germline V gene. The ends were cut back, 7 bases at V and 9 bases at J, with 12 bases in the middle. CDR3 loop: CASTSGSKAFF. The CDR3 bases are TGCGCCAGCACCTCCGGGTCTAAAGCTTTCTTT.

V is TRBV28 and J is TRBJ2-3; D possibly corresponds to TRBD1 (5 bases). This CDR3 has 13 residues. Trimming pared 6 bases from V and 2 bases from J, leaving 9 bases between. Germline-derived CDR1 and CDR2 are MDHEN and SYDVKM. The CDR3 here is CASRPDTTDTQYF. In nucleotides, the CDR3 is TGTGCCAGCAGGCCGGACACCACAGATACGCAGTATTTT.

In its sample, this clone was seen once. J is TRBJ2-1 and V is TRBV11-1; no clear D. CDR3 length equals 12 residues. Trimming cost V 4 bases and J 1 base, with 2 bases left between them. Germline V gene lookup returns CDR1 SGHAT and CDR2 FQDESV (reference sequence). The CDR3 bases are TGTGCCAGCAGCTATTCCTACAATGAGCAGTTCTTC. It specifies CASSYSYNEQFF.

The J gene is TRBJ1-5, the V gene TRBV10-3, with D maybe TRBD1 (6 bases). Trimming shortened V by 5 bases and J by 7 bases, and 15 bases separated the two germline ends. The germline V gene has CDR1 ENHRY and CDR2 SYGVKD. This CDR3 has 14 residues. Written as DNA, the CDR3 is TGTGCCATCAGTCGTCAGGGGTCCAGCCAGCCCCAGCATTTT. Its protein product is CAISRQGSSQPQHF.

The rearrangement links TRBV5-4 to TRBJ1-2; unclear D gene. CDR3 length: 12 amino acids. The V and J ends lost 0 bases and 8 bases respectively, with 8 bases between them. Germline V gene data show CDR1 as SGHNT and CDR2 as YYREEE (reference sequence). The CDR3 region is CASSLENGGYTF. In DNA, the CDR3 is TGTGCCAGCAGCTTGGAAAATGGGGGCTACACCTTC.

A few counts support this clone. The rearrangement joins TRBV5-1 to TRBJ2-3; possible D gene TRBD1, 6 bases. Trimming took off 2 bases at V and 2 bases at J, with 9 bases between the two ends. This CDR3 spans 14 amino acids. Germline CDR1 is SGHRS and CDR2 is YFSETQ. Here the CDR3 reads CASSFSGVTDTQYF. DNA of the CDR3: TGCGCCAGCAGCTTTTCAGGGGTCACAGATACGCAGTATTTT.

The chain joins TRBV11-2 to TRBJ2-2; unclear D gene. The CDR3 is 15 amino acids. V was trimmed by 7 bases and J by 0 bases, leaving 12 bases between them. The V gene's germline CDR1 is SGHAT and CDR2 FQNNGV. The CDR3 spells CASISGATNTGELFF. The DNA of the CDR3 is TGTGCCAGCATCTCCGGAGCGACGAACACCGGGGAGCTGTTTTTT.